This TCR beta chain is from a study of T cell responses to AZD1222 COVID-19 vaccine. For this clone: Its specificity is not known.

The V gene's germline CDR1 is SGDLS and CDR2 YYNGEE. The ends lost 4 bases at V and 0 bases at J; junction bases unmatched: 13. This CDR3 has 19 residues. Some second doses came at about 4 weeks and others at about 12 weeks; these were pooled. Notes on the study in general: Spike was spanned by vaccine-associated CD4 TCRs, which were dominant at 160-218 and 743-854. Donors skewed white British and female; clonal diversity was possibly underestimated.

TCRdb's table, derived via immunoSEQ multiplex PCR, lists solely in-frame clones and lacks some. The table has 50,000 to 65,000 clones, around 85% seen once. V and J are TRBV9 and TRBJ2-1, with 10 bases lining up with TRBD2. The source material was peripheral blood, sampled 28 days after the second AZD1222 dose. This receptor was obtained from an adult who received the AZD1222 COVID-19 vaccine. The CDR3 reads CASSLIGLAATSSYNEQFF. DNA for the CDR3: TGTGCCAGCAGCCTTATTGGACTAGCGGCTACTTCCTCCTACAATGAGCAGTTCTTC.